Sequencing of this T cell receptor (beta chain) was carried out in a study of CD4+ T cells in melanoma. Sequencing used immunoSEQ multiplex PCR; TCRdb keeps in-frame clones, though not all of them. Found here are thousands of clones, about 71% of them singletons; the top ten hold under 25%. Comment on this clone: The target antigen is unknown.

Findings and limits, study-wide: CD8+ T cell, macrophage and B cell function reportedly correlated with neoantigen-specific CD4+ T cells. Diverse differentiation states were reported for melanoma neoantigen-specific CD4+ T cells.

Trimming took off 8 bases at V and 6 bases at J, with 10 bases between the two ends. This CDR3 is 11 amino acids long. Source material: cells from a culture (not recorded whether cultured in vitro). The chain has TRBV12-3 or TRBV12-4 and TRBJ1-1; TRBD1 is a possible D gene (5 bases). The sequence derives from a human donor with melanoma. As DNA, the CDR3 is TGTGCCAGCTGGGGACGGGCTGAAGCTTTCTTT. Protein product: CASWGRAEAFF.